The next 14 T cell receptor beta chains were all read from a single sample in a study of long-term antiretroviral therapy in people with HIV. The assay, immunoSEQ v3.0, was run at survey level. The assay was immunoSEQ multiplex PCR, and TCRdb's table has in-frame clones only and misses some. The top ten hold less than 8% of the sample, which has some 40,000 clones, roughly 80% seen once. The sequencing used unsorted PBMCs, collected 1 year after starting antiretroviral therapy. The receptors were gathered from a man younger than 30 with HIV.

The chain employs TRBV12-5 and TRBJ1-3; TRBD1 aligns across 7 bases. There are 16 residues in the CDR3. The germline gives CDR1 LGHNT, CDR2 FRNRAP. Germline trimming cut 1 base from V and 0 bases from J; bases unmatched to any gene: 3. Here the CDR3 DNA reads TGTGCTAGTGGTTTGGGACAGGGTCCCTCTGGAAACACCATATATTTT. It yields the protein CASGLGQGPSGNTIYF.

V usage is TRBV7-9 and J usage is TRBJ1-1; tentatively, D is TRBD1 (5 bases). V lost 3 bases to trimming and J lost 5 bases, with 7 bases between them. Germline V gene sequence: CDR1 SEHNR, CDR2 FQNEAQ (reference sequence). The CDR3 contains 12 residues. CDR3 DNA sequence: TGTGCCAGCAGCTTGGCAGGGACTGAAGCTTTCTTT. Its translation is CASSLAGTEAFF.

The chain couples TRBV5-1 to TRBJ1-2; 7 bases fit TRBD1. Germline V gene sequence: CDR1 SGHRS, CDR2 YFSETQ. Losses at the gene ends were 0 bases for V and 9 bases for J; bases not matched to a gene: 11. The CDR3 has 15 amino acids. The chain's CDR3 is CASSLGGDSLYSYTF. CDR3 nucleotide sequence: TGCGCCAGCAGCTTGGGGGGGGACAGCCTGTATAGCTACACCTTC.

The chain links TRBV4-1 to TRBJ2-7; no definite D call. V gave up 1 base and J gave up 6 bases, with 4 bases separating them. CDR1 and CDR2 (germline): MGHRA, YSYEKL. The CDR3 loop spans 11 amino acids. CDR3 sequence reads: CASSQGLEQYF. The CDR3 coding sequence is TGCGCCAGCAGCCAAGGCCTCGAGCAGTACTTC.

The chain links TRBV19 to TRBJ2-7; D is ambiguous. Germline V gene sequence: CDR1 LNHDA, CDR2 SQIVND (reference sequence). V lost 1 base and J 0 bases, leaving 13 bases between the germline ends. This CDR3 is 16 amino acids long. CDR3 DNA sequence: TGTGCCAGTAGTATAGGCGCCGGGTTCCTCTCCTACGAGCAGTACTTC. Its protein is CASSIGAGFLSYEQYF.

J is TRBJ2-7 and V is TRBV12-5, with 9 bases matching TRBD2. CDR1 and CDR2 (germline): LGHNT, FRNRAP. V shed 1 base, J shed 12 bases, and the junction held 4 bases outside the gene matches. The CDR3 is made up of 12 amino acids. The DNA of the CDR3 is TGTGCTAGTGGTTTGGCCGGGACTAGCCCGTACTTC. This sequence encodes CASGLAGTSPYF.

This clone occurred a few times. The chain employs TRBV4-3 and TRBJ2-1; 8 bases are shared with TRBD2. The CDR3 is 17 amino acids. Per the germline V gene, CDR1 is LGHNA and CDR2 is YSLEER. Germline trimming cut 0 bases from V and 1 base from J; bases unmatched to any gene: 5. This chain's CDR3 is CASSQEAGARSYNEQFF. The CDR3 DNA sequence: TGCGCCAGCAGCCAAGAAGCGGGGGCGCGGTCCTACAATGAGCAGTTCTTC.

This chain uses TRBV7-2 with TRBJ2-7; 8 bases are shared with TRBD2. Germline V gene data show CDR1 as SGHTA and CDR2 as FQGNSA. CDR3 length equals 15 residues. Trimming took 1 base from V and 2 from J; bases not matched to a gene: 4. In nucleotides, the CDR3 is TGTGCCAGCAGCTTAGACGGGCGGGGGGCCTACGAGCAGTACTTC. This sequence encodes CASSLDGRGAYEQYF. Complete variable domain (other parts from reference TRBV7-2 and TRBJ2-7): GAGVSQSPSNKVTEKGKDVELRCDPISGHTALYWYRQSLGQGLEFLIYFQGNSAPDKSGLPSDRFSAERTGGSVSTLTIQRTQQEDSAVYLCASSLDGRGAYEQYFGPGTRLTVT.

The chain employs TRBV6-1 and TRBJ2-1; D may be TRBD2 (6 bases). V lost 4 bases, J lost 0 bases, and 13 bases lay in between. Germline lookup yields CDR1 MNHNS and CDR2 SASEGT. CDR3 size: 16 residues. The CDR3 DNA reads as TGTGCCAGCAGTGGGGACTTCACCAGCTCCTACAATGAGCAGTTCTTC. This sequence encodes CASSGDFTSSYNEQFF.

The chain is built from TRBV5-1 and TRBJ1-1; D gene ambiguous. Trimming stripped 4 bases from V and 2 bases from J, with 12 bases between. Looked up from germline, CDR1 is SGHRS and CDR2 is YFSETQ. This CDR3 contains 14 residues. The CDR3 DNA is TGCGCCAGCAGCAACACGAGGGTAAACACTGAAGCTTTCTTT. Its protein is CASSNTRVNTEAFF.

CDR3 in DNA: TGTGCCAGCAGCTATGGACAGGGCTTTTATGGCTACACCTTC. Translation: CASSYGQGFYGYTF. The chain uses TRBV7-9 and TRBJ1-2, with 8 bases identical to TRBD1. This CDR3 contains 14 residues. V shed 4 bases and J 5 bases; nucleotides not matched to a gene: 6. CDR1 is SEHNR, CDR2 FQNEAQ, per germline (reference sequence).

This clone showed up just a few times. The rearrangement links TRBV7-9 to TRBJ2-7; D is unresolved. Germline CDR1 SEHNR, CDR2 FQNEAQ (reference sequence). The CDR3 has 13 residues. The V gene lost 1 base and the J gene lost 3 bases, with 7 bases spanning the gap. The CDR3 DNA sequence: TGTGCCAGCAGCTTAGGTCCGGGCTACGAGCAGTACTTC. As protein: CASSLGPGYEQYF.

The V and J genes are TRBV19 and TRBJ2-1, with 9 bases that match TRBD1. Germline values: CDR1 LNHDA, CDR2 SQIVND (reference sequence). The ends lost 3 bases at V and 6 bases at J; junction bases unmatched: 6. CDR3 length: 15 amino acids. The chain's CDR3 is CASSIRDREVNEQFF. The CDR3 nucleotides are TGTGCCAGTAGTATCCGGGACAGGGAGGTCAATGAGCAGTTCTTC.

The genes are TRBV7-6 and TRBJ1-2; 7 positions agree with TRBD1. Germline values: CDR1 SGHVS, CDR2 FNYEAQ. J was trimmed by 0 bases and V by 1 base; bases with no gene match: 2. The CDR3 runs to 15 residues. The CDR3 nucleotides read TGTGCCAGCAGCTTAGGGGACAGCGCTAACTATGGCTACACCTTC. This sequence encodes CASSLGDSANYGYTF.